This T cell receptor (beta chain) stems from a study of blood T cell repertoires in COVID-19. Across the study: The cDNA or gDNA used as material had been derived from T cells, B-cell-depleted T cells, or PBMCs.

In the authors' workflow: The assay estimated nucleated cells by amplifying reference gene primers. Generated by immunoSEQ multiplex PCR, the TCRdb table keeps only in-frame clones and is missing some. The D gene and trimming were derived from the DNA, and the V and J assignments and clone size from that table. The sample records roughly 330,000 clones, more than 80% being singletons. The CDR3 sequence is 16 residues long. Trimming cost V 3 bases and J 3 bases, with 16 bases left between them. Germline-derived CDR1 and CDR2 are LGHNA and YSLEER. The rearrangement joins TRBV4-3 to TRBJ2-3; maybe TRBD1 (5 bases). The sequence was obtained from a man aged 18 to 30 who had recovered from COVID-19. The sequencing sample was made of peripheral blood. The DNA of the CDR3 is TGCGCCAGCAGCCACCGCGATCCCTCAGGGACAGATACGCAGTATTTT. Amino acid sequence: CASSHRDPSGTDTQYF.